The clone carrying this T cell receptor (beta chain) was seen a few times. The sample originates from a study of blood T cell repertoires in COVID-19. Data came from immunoSEQ multiplex PCR; TCRdb stores just in-frame clones and leaves some out. The data hold 300,000 to 400,000 clones, with around 87% observed a single time. CDR3 size: 15 residues. The V end was cut by 4 bases, the J end by 3 bases, with 16 bases between. The V gene's germline CDR1 is SGHDT and CDR2 YYEEEE. Sequencing was carried out using peripheral blood. The rearrangement joins TRBV5-6 to TRBJ1-1, with no clear D. This TCR came from a woman between 45 and 60 years old who had recovered from COVID-19. As DNA, the CDR3 is TGTGCCAGCAGCCCCCGACTCAATCGGGACACTGAAGCTTTCTTT. Protein: CASSPRLNRDTEAFF.